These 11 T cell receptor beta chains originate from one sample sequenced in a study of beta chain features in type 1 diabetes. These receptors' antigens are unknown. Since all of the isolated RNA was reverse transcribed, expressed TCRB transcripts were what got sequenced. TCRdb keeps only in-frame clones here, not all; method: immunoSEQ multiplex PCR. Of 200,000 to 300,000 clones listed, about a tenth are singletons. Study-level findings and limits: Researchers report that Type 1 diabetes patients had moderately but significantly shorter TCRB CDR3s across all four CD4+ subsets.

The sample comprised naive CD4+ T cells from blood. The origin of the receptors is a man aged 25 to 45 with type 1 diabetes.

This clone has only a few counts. In DNA, the CDR3 is TGTGCCAGCAGCCTCGGACAGGGAGGGGGTGAAGCTTTCTTT. Its protein product is CASSLGQGGGEAFF. This chain joins TRBV6-5 and TRBJ1-1; 8 bases match TRBD1. CDR1 and CDR2 from the germline V gene are MNHEY and SVGAGI. The ends lost 6 bases at V and 7 bases at J; junction bases unmatched: 10. The CDR3 is 14 amino acids.

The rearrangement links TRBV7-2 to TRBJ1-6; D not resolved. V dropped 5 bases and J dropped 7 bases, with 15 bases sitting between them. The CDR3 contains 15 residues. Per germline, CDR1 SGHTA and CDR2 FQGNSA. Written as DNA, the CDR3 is TGTGCCAGCAGCACTGGACCTCGGAGGAATTCACCCCTCCACTTT. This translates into CASSTGPRRNSPLHF.

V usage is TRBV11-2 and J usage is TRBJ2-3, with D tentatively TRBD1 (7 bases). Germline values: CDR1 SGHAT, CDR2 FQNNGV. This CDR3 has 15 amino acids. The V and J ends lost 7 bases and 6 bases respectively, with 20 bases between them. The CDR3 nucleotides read TGTGCCAGCACCCTAGGGGGCTGGGGGAGGGATACGCAGTATTTT. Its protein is CASTLGGWGRDTQYF.

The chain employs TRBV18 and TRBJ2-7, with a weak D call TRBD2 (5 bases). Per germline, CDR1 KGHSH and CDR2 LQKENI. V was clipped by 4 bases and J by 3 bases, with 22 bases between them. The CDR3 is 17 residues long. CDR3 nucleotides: TGTGCCAGCTCACGATACCCGGTCCGGACGGGAAACTACGAGCAGTACTTC. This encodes CASSRYPVRTGNYEQYF.

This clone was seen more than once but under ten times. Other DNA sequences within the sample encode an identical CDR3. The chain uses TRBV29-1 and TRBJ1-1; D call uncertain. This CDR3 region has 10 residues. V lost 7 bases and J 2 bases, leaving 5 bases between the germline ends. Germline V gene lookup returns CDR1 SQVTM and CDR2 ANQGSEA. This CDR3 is CSGQNTEAFF. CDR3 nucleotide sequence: TGCAGCGGACAAAACACTGAAGCTTTCTTT.

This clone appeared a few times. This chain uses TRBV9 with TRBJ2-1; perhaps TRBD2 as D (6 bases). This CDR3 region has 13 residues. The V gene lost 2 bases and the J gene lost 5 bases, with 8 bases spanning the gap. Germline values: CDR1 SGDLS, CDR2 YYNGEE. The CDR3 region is CASSVSGHNEQFF. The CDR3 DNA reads TGTGCCAGCAGCGTTAGCGGACACAATGAGCAGTTCTTC. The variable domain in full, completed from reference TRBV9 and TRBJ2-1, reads DSGVTQTPKHLITATGQRVTLRCSPRSGDLSVYWYQQSLDQGLQFLIQYYNGEERAKGNILERFSAQQFPDLHSELNLSSLELGDSALYFCASSVSGHNEQFFGPGTRLTVL.

CDR3: CASSTRTGQGNIQYF. The CDR3, as DNA: TGTGCCAGCAGCACCCGAACGGGACAGGGGAACATTCAGTACTTC. This chain uses TRBV7-9 with TRBJ2-4; 10 bases fit TRBD1. CDR3 size: 15 residues. Germline CDR1 reads SEHNR; CDR2 reads FQNEAQ (reference sequence). The ends lost 5 bases at V and 7 bases at J; junction bases unmatched: 8.

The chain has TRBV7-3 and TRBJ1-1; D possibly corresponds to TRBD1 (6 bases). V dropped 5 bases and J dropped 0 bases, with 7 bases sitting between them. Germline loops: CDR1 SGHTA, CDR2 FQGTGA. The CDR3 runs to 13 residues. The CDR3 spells CASSRTVNTEAFF. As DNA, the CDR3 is TGTGCCAGCAGCCGGACAGTGAACACTGAAGCTTTCTTT.

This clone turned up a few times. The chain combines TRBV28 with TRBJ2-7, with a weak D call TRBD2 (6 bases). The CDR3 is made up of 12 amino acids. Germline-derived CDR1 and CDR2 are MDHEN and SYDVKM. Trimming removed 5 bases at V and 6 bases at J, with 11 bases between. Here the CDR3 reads CASSLTSSEQYF. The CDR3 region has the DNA TGTGCCAGCAGTCTGACTAGTTCCGAGCAGTACTTC.

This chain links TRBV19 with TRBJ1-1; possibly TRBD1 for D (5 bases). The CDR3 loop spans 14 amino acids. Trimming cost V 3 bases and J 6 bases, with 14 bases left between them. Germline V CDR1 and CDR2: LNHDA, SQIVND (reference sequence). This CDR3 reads CASSILGGEAEAFF. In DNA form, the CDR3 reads TGTGCCAGTAGTATCCTTGGGGGGGAGGCTGAAGCTTTCTTT.

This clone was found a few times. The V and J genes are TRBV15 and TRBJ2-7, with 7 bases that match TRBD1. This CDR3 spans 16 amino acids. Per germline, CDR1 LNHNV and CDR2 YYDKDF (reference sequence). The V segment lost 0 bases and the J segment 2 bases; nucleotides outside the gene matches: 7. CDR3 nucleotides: TGTGCCACCAGCAGAGAGGGGACAGTAGGGACCTACGAGCAGTACTTC. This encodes CATSREGTVGTYEQYF.